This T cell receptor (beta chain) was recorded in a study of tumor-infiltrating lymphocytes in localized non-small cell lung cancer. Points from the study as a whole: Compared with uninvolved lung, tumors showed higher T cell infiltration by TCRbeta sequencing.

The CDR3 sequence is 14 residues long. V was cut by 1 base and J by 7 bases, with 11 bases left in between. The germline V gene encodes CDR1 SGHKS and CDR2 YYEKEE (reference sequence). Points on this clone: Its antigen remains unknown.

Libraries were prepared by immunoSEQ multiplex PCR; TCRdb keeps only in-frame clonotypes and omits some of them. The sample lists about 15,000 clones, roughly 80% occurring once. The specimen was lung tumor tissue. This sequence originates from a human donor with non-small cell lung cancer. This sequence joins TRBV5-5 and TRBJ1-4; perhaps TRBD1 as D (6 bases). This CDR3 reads CASSLMTGGEKLFF. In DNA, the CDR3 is TGTGCCAGCAGCTTGATGACAGGAGGTGAAAAACTGTTTTTT.